Sequencing of this T cell receptor (beta chain) was carried out in a study of cytomegalovirus exposure and HLA in healthy donors. The trim removed 0 bases at V and 5 bases at J, leaving 3 bases unmatched. The germline gives CDR1 MNHNS, CDR2 SASEGT. The CDR3 loop spans 14 amino acids. Study-level results: The majority of CMV-associated TCR beta chains were reported as apparently HLA-restricted in a later analysis.

Amplification used 60 Vbeta primers and 13 Jbeta primers. The table came from immunoSEQ multiplex PCR; TCRdb's copy has only in-frame clones and leaves some out. The sample carries some 76,000 clones, approximately 88% recorded once. This clone was counted once. Its antigen is unidentified. Each donor was healthy, and each was a bone marrow donor. The TCR was taken from a woman aged 45-59 years in good health and CMV-seronegative. This chain uses TRBV6-1 with TRBJ1-1; 7 bases map to TRBD1. Material for sequencing was PBMCs. The CDR3 DNA follows: TGTGCCAGCAGTGAAGCTTCAGGGGGAACTGAAGCTTTCTTT. It yields the protein CASSEASGGTEAFF.